Below, 19 T cell receptor beta chains from the same sample are listed, as sequenced in a study of cytomegalovirus exposure and HLA in healthy donors (dated by TCRdb to the late 2010s). Receptor amplification or capture employed the immunoSEQ multiplex PCR assay. The multiplex PCR relied on a mix of 60 forward primers for TCR Vbeta segments and 13 reverse primers for TCR Jbeta segments. Imported from immuneACCESS, the table was reduced by TCRdb to in-frame sequences with V and J called. These copies leave out some clones; in studies compared against another copy, an unresolved V gene accounts for under half, and the cause of the remainder is not known. The sample table lists under 200,000 clones, approximately 86% of them with a count of one. The ten largest clones take up about 2% of the sample. Sequencing was done on a sample of PBMCs. The receptors shown here come from a woman younger than 35 in good health and CMV-seronegative.

The CDR3 region has the DNA TGCGCCAGCAGCCAAGATTTCGGGAGGGCCGACGAGCAGTACTTC. Protein: CASSQDFGRADEQYF. This chain joins TRBV4-1 and TRBJ2-7; TRBD2 matches 8 bases. Germline CDR1 MGHRA, CDR2 YSYEKL. V lost 0 bases, J lost 5 bases, and 6 bases stayed unmatched. The CDR3 sequence is 15 residues long.

The sample holds one count of this clone. The CDR3: CASSPLSGGNYEQYF. The DNA of the CDR3 is TGTGCCAGCTCACCACTCAGCGGGGGCAACTACGAGCAGTACTTC. J is TRBJ2-7 and V is TRBV18, with 8 bases lining up with TRBD2. Germline V CDR1 and CDR2: KGHSH, LQKENI. J gave up 3 bases and V 1 base, and 5 bases lay outside the gene matches. CDR3 size: 15 residues.

J is TRBJ1-1 and V is TRBV6-5; possibly TRBD1 for D (5 bases). This CDR3 spans 16 amino acids. Germline V gene data show CDR1 as MNHEY and CDR2 as SVGAGI. V was trimmed by 0 bases and J by 1 base, leaving 12 bases between them. In DNA form, the CDR3 reads TGTGCCAGCAGTTACTCCAGGGCCACCACGAACACTGAAGCTTTCTTT. This codes for CASSYSRATTNTEAFF.

The V call is TRBV6-6, the J call TRBJ2-7; no firm D call. V lost 9 bases and J 6 bases, leaving 15 bases between the germline ends. This CDR3 region has 12 residues. CDR1 MNHNY and CDR2 SVGAGI come from the germline V gene (reference sequence). Here the CDR3 DNA reads TGTGCCAGTCAATCCGTAACAGTCGAGCAGTACTTC. It is translated as CASQSVTVEQYF.

CDR3 DNA sequence: TGTGCCAGCAGTTTGCCAACAGACACTGAAGCTTTCTTT. Translating it yields CASSLPTDTEAFF. This sequence joins TRBV28 and TRBJ1-1; D is undetermined. The CDR3 totals 13 residues. Per the germline V gene, CDR1 is MDHEN and CDR2 is SYDVKM. The V gene lost 3 bases and the J gene lost 3 bases, with 8 bases spanning the gap.

The chain employs TRBV7-2 and TRBJ1-2; 7 nucleotides agree with TRBD1. After removal of 1 base from V and 7 bases from J, the junction contained 9 bases not matched to a gene. The CDR3 extends over 15 amino acids. Germline V gene data show CDR1 as SGHTA and CDR2 as FQGNSA. The CDR3 DNA reads as TGTGCCAGCAGCTTAGAGGGCGAGGGGGCACGTGGCTACACCTTC. It specifies CASSLEGEGARGYTF.

The chain has TRBV19 and TRBJ1-2; D is ambiguous. V lost 3 bases and J 0 bases, leaving 14 bases between the germline ends. Germline lookup yields CDR1 LNHDA and CDR2 SQIVND (reference sequence). CDR3 length: 16 amino acids. DNA of the CDR3: TGTGCCAGTAGTATTCTACCCGACGGAGCTAACTATGGCTACACCTTC. It yields the protein CASSILPDGANYGYTF.

V and J are TRBV7-9 and TRBJ2-1, with TRBD2 as a possible D gene (7 bases). The germline gives CDR1 SEHNR, CDR2 FQNEAQ (reference sequence). Trimming removed 4 bases from V and 3 bases from J, with 13 bases in between. The CDR3 totals 15 residues. The CDR3 spells CASSYRDYYYNEQFF. CDR3 nucleotides: TGTGCCAGCAGCTACAGGGACTACTACTACAATGAGCAGTTCTTC.

The V and J genes are TRBV28 and TRBJ2-5; 11 bases are shared with TRBD2. V lost 11 bases to trimming and J lost 5 bases; unmatched junction nucleotides: 10. The V gene's germline CDR1 is MDHEN and CDR2 SYDVKM. The CDR3 runs to 14 residues. CDR3 DNA sequence: TGTGCCGTACTTAGCGGGGGGGCCTCGGAGACCCAGTACTTC. This gives the protein CAVLSGGASETQYF.

The J gene is TRBJ2-5, the V gene TRBV5-4; TRBD2 agrees at 15 bases. The CDR3 spans 16 residues. The junction had 6 bases not matched to a gene; V was cut back by 4 bases and J by 5 bases. Germline CDR1 is SGHNT and CDR2 is YYREEE (reference sequence). Written as DNA, the CDR3 is TGTGCCAGCAGCCGGACTAGCGGGGGGGAGGGTGAGACCCAGTACTTC. Its translation is CASSRTSGGEGETQYF.

The chain uses TRBV21-1 and TRBJ2-7; no check of the table's D call, TRBD1, against the DNA was made. TRBV21-1 is noted as a pseudogene. The CDR3 has 17 amino acids. The CDR3 DNA is TGTGCCAGCAGCAAAAAGCAACATCTCCGGGACAGCTACGAGCAGTACTTC. This codes for CASSKKQHLRDSYEQYF.

This clone was detected only once. The rearrangement links TRBV19 to TRBJ1-1, with 9 nucleotides matching TRBD1. V lost 5 bases and J lost 10; bases outside the gene matches: 11. The CDR3 has 14 residues. CDR1 is LNHDA, CDR2 SQIVND, per germline (reference sequence). The CDR3 sequence: CASSREGQGGRAFF. CDR3 nucleotide sequence: TGTGCCAGTAGTCGAGAGGGACAGGGCGGGCGAGCTTTCTTT.

CDR3 in DNA: TGCGCCAGCTGCCCCGGGGGGGGGACAGTTAATGAAAAACTGTTTTTT. Its translation: CASCPGGGTVNEKLFF. The chain links TRBV5-1 to TRBJ1-4, with 7 positions matching TRBD1. The CDR3 has 16 residues. Germline CDR1 SGHRS, CDR2 YFSETQ. V gave up 7 bases and J gave up 4 bases; unmatched junction bases: 13.

V is TRBV5-1 and J is TRBJ2-7; TRBD1 matches 9 bases. J was trimmed by 4 bases and V by 3 bases; bases with no gene match: 11. This CDR3 region has 16 residues. Germline CDR1 reads SGHRS; CDR2 reads YFSETQ. CDR3 coding DNA: TGCGCCAGCAGCTGGACGGGGGGACAGGGATTGTACGAGCAGTACTTC. As protein: CASSWTGGQGLYEQYF. The variable domain in full, with the rest retrieved from reference TRBV5-1 and TRBJ2-7, is KAGVTQTPRYLIKTRGQQVTLSCSPISGHRSVSWYQQTPGQGLQFLFEYFSETQRNKGNFPGRFSGRQFSNSRSEMNVSTLELGDSALYLCASSWTGGQGLYEQYFGPGTRLTVT.

This clone was detected once. This sequence joins TRBV2 and TRBJ2-2; possible D gene TRBD2, 6 bases. V lost 7 bases and J 7 bases, leaving 22 bases between the germline ends. This CDR3 is built from 16 residues. Looked up from germline, CDR1 is SNHLY and CDR2 is FYNNEI. CDR3 sequence (DNA): TGTGCCAGCACCGAACGTGGGTTGCGGGGTGGCGGGGAGCTGTTTTTT. Translation: CASTERGLRGGGELFF.

In nucleotides, the CDR3 is TGTGCCAGTAGACAACTAGCGGGGGTAAACATTCAGTACTTC. Amino acid sequence: CASRQLAGVNIQYF. This sequence joins TRBV19 and TRBJ2-4; TRBD2 matches 11 bases. Germline V gene lookup returns CDR1 LNHDA and CDR2 SQIVND (reference sequence). This CDR3 has 14 amino acids. The ends lost 6 bases at V and 6 bases at J; junction bases unmatched: 4.

The chain links TRBV6-5 to TRBJ2-7; the D gene is possibly TRBD2 (5 bases). The CDR3 extends over 14 amino acids. The V gene's germline CDR1 is MNHEY and CDR2 SVGAGI. The V gene lost 2 bases and the J gene lost 7 bases, with 15 bases spanning the gap. For the CDR3, the DNA is TGTGCCAGCAGTTACGGTGGGAGCTGGGATGAGCAGTACTTC. This sequence encodes CASSYGGSWDEQYF.

The V and J genes are TRBV21-1 and TRBJ2-1; the D segment call TRBD1 is taken from the table without a DNA check. TRBV21-1 is shown as a pseudogene. CDR3 size: 14 residues. The CDR3, as DNA: TGTGCCAGCAGGGGCGGCAGGGCCTACAATGAGCAGTTCTTC. Encoded protein: CASRGGRAYNEQFF.

The chain employs TRBV5-1 and TRBJ1-1, with a possible D match to TRBD1 (5 bases). Germline assignment: CDR1 SGHRS and CDR2 YFSETQ. The V end was cut by 0 bases, the J end by 5 bases, with 8 bases between. CDR3 length equals 13 residues. CDR3 amino acids: CASSLGGGTEAFF. CDR3 nucleotides: TGCGCCAGCAGCTTGGGTGGGGGGACTGAAGCTTTCTTT.